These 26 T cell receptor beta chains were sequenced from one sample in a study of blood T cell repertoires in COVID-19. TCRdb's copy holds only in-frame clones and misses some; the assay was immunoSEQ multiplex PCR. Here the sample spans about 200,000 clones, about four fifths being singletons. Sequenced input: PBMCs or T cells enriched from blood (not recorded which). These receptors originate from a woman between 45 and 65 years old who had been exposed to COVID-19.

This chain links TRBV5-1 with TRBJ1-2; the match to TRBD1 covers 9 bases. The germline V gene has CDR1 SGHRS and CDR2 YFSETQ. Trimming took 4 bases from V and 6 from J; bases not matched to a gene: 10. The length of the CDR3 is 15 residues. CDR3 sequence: CASSPRQGGADGYTF. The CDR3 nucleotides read TGCGCCAGCAGCCCGCGACAGGGGGGGGCGGATGGCTACACCTTC.

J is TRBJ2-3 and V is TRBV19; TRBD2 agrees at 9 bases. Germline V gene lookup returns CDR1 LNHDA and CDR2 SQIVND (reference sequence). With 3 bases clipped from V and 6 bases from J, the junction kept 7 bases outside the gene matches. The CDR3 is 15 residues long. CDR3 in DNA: TGTGCCAGTAGTATCCCTAGCGGGGTCGTTGATACGCAGTATTTT. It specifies CASSIPSGVVDTQYF.

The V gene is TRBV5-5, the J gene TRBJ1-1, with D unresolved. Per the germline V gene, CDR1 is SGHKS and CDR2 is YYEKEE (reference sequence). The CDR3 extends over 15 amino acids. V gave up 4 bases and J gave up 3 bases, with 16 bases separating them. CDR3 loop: CASSPAQSGYTEAFF. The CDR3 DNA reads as TGTGCCAGCAGCCCAGCACAGAGCGGGTACACTGAAGCTTTCTTT.

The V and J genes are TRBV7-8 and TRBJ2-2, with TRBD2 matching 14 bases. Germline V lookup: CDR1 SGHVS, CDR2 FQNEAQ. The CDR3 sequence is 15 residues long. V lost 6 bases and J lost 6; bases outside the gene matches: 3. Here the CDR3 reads CASRATSGGAGELFF. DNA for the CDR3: TGTGCCAGCAGAGCGACTAGCGGGGGGGCCGGGGAGCTGTTTTTT.

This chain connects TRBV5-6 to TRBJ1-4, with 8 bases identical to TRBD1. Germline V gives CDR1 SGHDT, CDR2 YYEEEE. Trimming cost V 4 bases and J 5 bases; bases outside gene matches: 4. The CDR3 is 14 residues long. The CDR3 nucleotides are TGTGCCAGCAGCCCACGGGACAGGAATGAAAAACTGTTTTTT. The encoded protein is CASSPRDRNEKLFF.

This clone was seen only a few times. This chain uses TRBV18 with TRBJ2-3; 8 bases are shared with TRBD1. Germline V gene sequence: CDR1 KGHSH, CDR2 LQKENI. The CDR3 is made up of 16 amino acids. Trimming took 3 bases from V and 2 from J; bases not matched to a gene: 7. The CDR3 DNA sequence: TGTGCCAGCTCACCCCGGGCGGACAGGGACACAGATACGCAGTATTTT. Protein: CASSPRADRDTDTQYF.

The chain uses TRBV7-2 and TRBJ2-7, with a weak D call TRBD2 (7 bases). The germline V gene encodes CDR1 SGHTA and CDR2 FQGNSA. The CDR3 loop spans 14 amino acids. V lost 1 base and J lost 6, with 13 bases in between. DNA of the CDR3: TGTGCCAGCAGCTTAGAGGCGGGGGCGAGCGAGCAGTACTTC. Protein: CASSLEAGASEQYF.

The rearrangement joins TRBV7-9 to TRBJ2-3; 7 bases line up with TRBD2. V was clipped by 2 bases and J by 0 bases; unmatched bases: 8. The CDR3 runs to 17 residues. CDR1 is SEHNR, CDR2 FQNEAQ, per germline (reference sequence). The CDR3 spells CASSLKSGAGSTDTQYF. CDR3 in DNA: TGTGCCAGCAGCTTAAAATCAGGAGCGGGAAGCACAGATACGCAGTATTTT.

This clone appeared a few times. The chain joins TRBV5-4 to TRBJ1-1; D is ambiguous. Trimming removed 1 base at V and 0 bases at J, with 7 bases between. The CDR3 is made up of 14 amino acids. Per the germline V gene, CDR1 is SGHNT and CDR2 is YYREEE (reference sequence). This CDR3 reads CASSLNRLNTEAFF. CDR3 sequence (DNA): TGTGCCAGCAGCTTGAACAGACTGAACACTGAAGCTTTCTTT.

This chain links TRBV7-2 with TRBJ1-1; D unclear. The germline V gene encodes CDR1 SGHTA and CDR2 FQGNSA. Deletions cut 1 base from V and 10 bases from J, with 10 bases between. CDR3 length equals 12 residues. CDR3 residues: CASSLVFGRAFF. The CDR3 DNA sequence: TGTGCCAGCAGCTTAGTTTTTGGGAGAGCTTTCTTT. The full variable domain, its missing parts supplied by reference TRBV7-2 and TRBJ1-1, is GAGVSQSPSNKVTEKGKDVELRCDPISGHTALYWYRQSLGQGLEFLIYFQGNSAPDKSGLPSDRFSAERTGGSVSTLTIQRTQQEDSAVYLCASSLVFGRAFFGQGTRLTVV.

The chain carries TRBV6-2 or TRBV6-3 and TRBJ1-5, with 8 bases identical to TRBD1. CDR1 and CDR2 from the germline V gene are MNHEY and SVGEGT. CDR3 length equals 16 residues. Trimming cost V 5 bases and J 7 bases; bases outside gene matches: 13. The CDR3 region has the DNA TGTGCCAGCAGTCAACTACAGGGGGTTAGGGGGCAGCCCCAGCATTTT. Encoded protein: CASSQLQGVRGQPQHF.

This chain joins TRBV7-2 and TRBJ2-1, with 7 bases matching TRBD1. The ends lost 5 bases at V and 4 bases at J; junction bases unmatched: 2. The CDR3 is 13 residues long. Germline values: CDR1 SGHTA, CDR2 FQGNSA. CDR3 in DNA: TGTGCCAGCAGCCCGGGACAGTACAATGAGCAGTTCTTC. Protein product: CASSPGQYNEQFF.

In DNA, the CDR3 is TGTGCCAGCAGCTTGGACAGGGAGAACACTGAAGCTTTCTTT. It specifies CASSLDRENTEAFF. This chain joins TRBV5-8 and TRBJ1-1; TRBD1 is a possible D gene (6 bases). The CDR3 is 14 amino acids. CDR1 SGHTS and CDR2 YDEGEE come from the germline V gene. V lost 0 bases and J lost 1, with 7 bases in between.

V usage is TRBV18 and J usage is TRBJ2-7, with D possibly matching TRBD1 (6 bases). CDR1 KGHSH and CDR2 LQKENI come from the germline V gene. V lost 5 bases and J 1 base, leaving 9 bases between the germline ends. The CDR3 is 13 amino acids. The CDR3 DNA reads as TGTGCCAGCTCAGGGGACACTTCCTACGAGCAGTACTTC. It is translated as CASSGDTSYEQYF.

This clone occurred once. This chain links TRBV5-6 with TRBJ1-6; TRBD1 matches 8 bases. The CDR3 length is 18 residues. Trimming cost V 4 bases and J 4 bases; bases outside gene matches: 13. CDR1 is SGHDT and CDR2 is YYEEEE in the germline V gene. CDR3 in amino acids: CASSPGTKQGVYNSPLHF. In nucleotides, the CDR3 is TGTGCCAGCAGCCCAGGGACCAAACAGGGGGTATATAATTCACCCCTCCACTTT.

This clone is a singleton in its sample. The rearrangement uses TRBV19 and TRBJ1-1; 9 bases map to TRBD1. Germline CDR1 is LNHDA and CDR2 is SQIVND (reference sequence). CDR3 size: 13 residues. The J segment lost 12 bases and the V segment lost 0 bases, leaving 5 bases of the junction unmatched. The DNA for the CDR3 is TGTGCCAGTAGTATAGAGGACAGGGGATCAACTTTCTTT. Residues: CASSIEDRGSTFF.

The CDR3 loop is CAISAGQGANTEAFF. The CDR3 DNA is TGTGCCATCAGTGCAGGACAGGGAGCGAACACTGAAGCTTTCTTT. The J gene is TRBJ1-1, the V gene TRBV10-3; 8 nucleotides match TRBD1. The CDR3 is 15 residues long. The V gene's germline CDR1 is ENHRY and CDR2 SYGVKD. Trimming took 4 bases from V and 1 from J; bases not matched to a gene: 5.

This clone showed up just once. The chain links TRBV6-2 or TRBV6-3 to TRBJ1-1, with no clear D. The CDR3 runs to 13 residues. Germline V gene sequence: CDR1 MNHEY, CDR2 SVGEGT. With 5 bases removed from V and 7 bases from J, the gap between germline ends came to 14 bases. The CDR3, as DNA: TGTGCCAGCAGTATTTTTGGTCCTAATGAAGCTTTCTTT. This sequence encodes CASSIFGPNEAFF.

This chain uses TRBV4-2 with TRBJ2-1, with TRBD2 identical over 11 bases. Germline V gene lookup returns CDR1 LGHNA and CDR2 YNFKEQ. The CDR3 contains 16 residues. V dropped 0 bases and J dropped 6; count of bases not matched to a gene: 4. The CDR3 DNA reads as TGTGCCAGCAGCCAAGATAGCGGGGGGGCTGTCAATGAGCAGTTCTTC. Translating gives CASSQDSGGAVNEQFF.

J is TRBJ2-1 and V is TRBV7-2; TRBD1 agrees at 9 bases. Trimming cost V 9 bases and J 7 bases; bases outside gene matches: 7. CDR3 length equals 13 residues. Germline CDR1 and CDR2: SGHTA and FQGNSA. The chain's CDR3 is CASGDRVGNEQFF. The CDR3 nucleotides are TGTGCCAGTGGGGACAGGGTGGGAAATGAGCAGTTCTTC.

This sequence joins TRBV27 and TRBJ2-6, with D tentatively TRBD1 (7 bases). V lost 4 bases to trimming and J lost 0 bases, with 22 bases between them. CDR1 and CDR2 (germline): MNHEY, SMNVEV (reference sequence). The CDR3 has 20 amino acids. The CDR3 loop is CASSSGWRDRLSSGANVLTF. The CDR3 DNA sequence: TGTGCCAGCAGTTCAGGGTGGAGGGACAGACTATCCTCTGGGGCCAACGTCCTGACTTTC.

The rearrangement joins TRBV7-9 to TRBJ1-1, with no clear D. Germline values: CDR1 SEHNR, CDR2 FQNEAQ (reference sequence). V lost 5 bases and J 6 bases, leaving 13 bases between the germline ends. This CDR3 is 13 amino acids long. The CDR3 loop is CASSRSVTAEAFF. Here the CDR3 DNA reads TGTGCCAGCAGCCGATCGGTTACGGCTGAAGCTTTCTTT. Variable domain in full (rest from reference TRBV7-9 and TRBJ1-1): DTGVSQNPRHKITKRGQNVTFRCDPISEHNRLYWYRQTLGQGPEFLTYFQNEAQLEKSRLLSDRFSAERPKGSFSTLEIQRTEQGDSAMYLCASSRSVTAEAFFGQGTRLTVV.

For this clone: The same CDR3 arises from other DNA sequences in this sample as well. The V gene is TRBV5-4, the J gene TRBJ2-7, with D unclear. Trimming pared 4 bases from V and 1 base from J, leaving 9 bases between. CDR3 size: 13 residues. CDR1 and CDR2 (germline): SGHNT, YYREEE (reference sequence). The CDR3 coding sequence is TGTGCCAGCAGCCCAACTGATTCCTACGAGCAGTACTTC. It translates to CASSPTDSYEQYF.

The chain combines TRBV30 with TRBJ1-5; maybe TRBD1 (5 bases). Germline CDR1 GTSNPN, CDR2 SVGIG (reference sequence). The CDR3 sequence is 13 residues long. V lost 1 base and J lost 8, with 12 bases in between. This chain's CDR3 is CAWSGAGNEPQHF. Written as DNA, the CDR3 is TGTGCCTGGAGTGGGGCAGGGAATGAGCCCCAGCATTTT.

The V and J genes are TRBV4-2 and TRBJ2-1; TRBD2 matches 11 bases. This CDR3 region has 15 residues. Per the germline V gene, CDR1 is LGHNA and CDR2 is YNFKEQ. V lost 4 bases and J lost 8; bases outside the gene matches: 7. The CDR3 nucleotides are TGTGCCAGCAGCCTTTTGGTAGCGGGGGGGGATGAGCAGTTCTTC. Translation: CASSLLVAGGDEQFF.

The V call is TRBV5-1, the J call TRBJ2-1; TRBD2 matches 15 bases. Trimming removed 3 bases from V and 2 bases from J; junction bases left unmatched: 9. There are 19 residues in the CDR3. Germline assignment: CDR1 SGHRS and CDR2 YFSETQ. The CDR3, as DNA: TGCGCCAGCAGCTCTCCGGGACTAGCGGGGGGCCTTACCTACAATGAGCAGTTCTTC. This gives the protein CASSSPGLAGGLTYNEQFF.